The 6 T cell receptor beta chains presented below share a single source sample, sequenced in a study of blood T cells in healthy people across ages. A sample-barcoded 5' primer and a J-beta primer mix were used in a second PCR of roughly 7 to 11 cycles. Via MiXCR, TCRdb re-called the 5' RACE reads, giving one row per CDR3 protein. The sample records about 1 million distinct CDR3 sequences, around 43% being singletons. Sequencing used blood. The receptors were sampled from a woman aged 55-70 years in good health.

V usage is TRBV5-5 and J usage is TRBJ2-7; tentative D call: TRBD1 (5 bases). Gene TRBJ2-5 matches the end of the DNA better, so the J call may be wrong. The germline V gene encodes CDR1 SGHKS and CDR2 YYEKEE (reference sequence). The CDR3 is made up of 14 amino acids. The CDR3 coding sequence is TGTGCCAGCAGCATGATCTTGACAGAAGAGACCCAGTACTTC. Its protein product is CASSMILTEETQYF.

The chain couples TRBV14 to TRBJ2-3; 11 bases are a match to TRBD2. The V gene end was trimmed by 1 base and the J gene end by 5 bases; junction bases not matched to a gene: 8. This CDR3 region has 17 residues. The V gene's germline CDR1 is SGHDN and CDR2 FVKESK. This chain's CDR3 is CASSQASGTSGRDTQYF. As DNA, the CDR3 is TGTGCCAGCAGCCAAGCGTCCGGGACTAGCGGAAGAGATACGCAGTATTTT.

The chain links TRBV5-1 to TRBJ1-1, with TRBD1 identical over 7 bases. The CDR3 is 15 amino acids. CDR1 SGHRS and CDR2 YFSETQ come from the germline V gene. The junction had 12 bases not matched to a gene; V was cut back by 5 bases and J by 5 bases. The CDR3 region is CASSFEGAAMTEAFF. DNA for the CDR3: TGCGCCAGCAGTTTTGAGGGGGCGGCGATGACTGAAGCTTTCTTT.

With respect to this clonotype: At one boundary the junction diverges from the germline segment, which might be a read error. The rearrangement links TRBV7-3 to TRBJ2-1, with unresolved D. Germline assignment: CDR1 SGHTA and CDR2 FQGTGA. The CDR3 loop spans 14 amino acids. In DNA, the CDR3 is TGTGCCCGCAGCTTAACGCGAGTTCCCAATGAGCAGTTCTTC. It translates to CARSLTRVPNEQFF.

The chain is built from TRBV28 and TRBJ1-2; the D gene is possibly TRBD1 (6 bases). CDR3 size: 15 residues. V was shortened by 3 bases and J by 8 bases, with 19 bases between the two germline ends. CDR1 MDHEN and CDR2 SYDVKM come from the germline V gene. CDR3 nucleotide sequence: TGTGCCAGCAGTTTTTTGCAGGGGTTAGGTTCCGGCTACACCTTC. This gives the protein CASSFLQGLGSGYTF.

The J gene is TRBJ2-5, the V gene TRBV15; a possible D gene is TRBD2 (6 bases). This CDR3 region has 14 residues. CDR1 and CDR2 from the germline V gene are LNHNV and YYDKDF (reference sequence). The germline V and J ends were trimmed by 4 bases and 5 bases, with 14 bases remaining between them. The CDR3 DNA is TGTGCCACCAGCACCGGGGGACCGAGCGAGACCCAGTACTTC. Its translation: CATSTGGPSETQYF.